Listed below are T cell receptor beta chains from one sample, sequenced in a study of blood T cells in healthy people across ages. MiXCR, applied by TCRdb to the 5' RACE reads, yields one record per CDR3 protein. In the table there are 750,000 to 950,000 distinct CDR3 sequences, almost 30% of which are singletons. These same records also appear under a second study, on T cells of mothers and their children.

Sequencing input: blood. These receptors were taken from a woman in her thirties or forties in good health. The CDR3 runs from the conserved cysteine through the conserved F or W. Each record gives: V gene, CDR3 length, clone size, J gene, D gene, CDR3 DNA, CDR3 protein. A D gene is named only where the DNA matches it firmly. Expanded clones get a size class; other rows say once, few or many, or leave the size out.

TRBV4-1	15	-	TRBJ2-3	-	TGCGCCAGCAGCCAGCCGGATGCGGGGTTTAATACGCAGTATTTT	CASSQPDAGFNTQYF
TRBV20-1	12	once	TRBJ1-5	-	TGCAGTGCTAGAGGCCACAGGGTAACCCAGCATTTT	CSARGHRVTQHF
TRBV7-2	18	many	TRBJ2-5	TRBD2	TGTGCCAGCAGCTTAGCGCCCGGTGGCGGGGGGGCCAGGGAGACCCAGTACTTC	CASSLAPGGGGARETQYF
TRBV10-3	17	-	TRBJ1-6	-	TGTGCCATCAGTGAGTCGAGGGTAATCTCCTCTAATTCACCCCTCCACTTT	CAISESRVISSNSPLHF
TRBV3-1	15	many	TRBJ2-7	TRBD1	TGTGCCAGCAGCCTACCCGGGACAGGTAACTACGAGCAGTACTTC	CASSLPGTGNYEQYF
TRBV4-2	14	-	TRBJ1-4	TRBD1	TGTGCCAGCAGCCAACAGCCAGGGGGTGAAAAACTGTTTTTT	CASSQQPGGEKLFF
TRBV5-1	15	-	TRBJ1-2	-	TGCGCCAGCAATGAGGGGTCCGGAGCTAACTATGGCTACACCTTC	CASNEGSGANYGYTF
TRBV3-1	14	-	TRBJ2-7	TRBD1	TGTGCCGGCAGCCAGAACCTTAGGGGGCGCGAGCAGTACTTC	CAGSQNLRGREQYF
TRBV12-3/TRBV12-4	12	many	TRBJ2-7	TRBD2	TGTGCCATAGGACGGGGGGGATCCGAGCAGTACTTC	CAIGRGGSEQYF
TRBV7-2	16	-	TRBJ1-1	-	TGTGCCAGCAGCTTACTGTCCCTTGGGAGGGGCACTGAAGCTTTCTTT	CASSLLSLGRGTEAFF
TRBV9	15	-	TRBJ1-1	TRBD1	TGTGCCAGCAGCGCCCGGACAGGGTTGAACACTGAAGCTTTCTTT	CASSARTGLNTEAFF
TRBV5-6	13	-	TRBJ1-1	-	TGTGCCAGCAGCTCCGGACTGGGGACTGAAGCTTTCTTT	CASSSGLGTEAFF